This T cell receptor beta chain originates from a study of regulatory T cells in long-lasting Graves disease. This clonotype was counted between two and nine times. Time point defined: persistent/refractory GD, antithyroid drugs over 5 years with positive TRAb. Scientists built the TCR library using RNA that was extracted from PBMCs. The CDR3 contains 14 residues. Unmatched junction bases numbered 5, after V lost 5 bases and J lost 5 bases. Germline CDR1 is MDHEN and CDR2 is SYDVKM. Sequencing libraries for TCR beta were prepared with iRepertoire HTBI primers and Arm-PCR of CDR3 regions. From the multiplex PCR reads, TCRdb called clonotypes with MiXCR, one entry per CDR3 protein. The data contain about 430,000 distinct CDR3 sequences, around 20% of them seen just once; the ten biggest clones take up 14%.

The rearrangement uses TRBV28 and TRBJ1-4; 7 bases are a match to TRBD1. The clonotype was recovered from a female donor with Graves disease. Source: peripheral blood mononuclear cells (PBMCs), taken when the disease was refractory, from a patient treated with antithyroid drugs. CDR3 region: CASSPTGRNEKLFF. The CDR3 DNA reads as TGTGCCAGCAGTCCGACAGGGAGAAATGAAAAACTGTTTTTT.